The 28 T cell receptor beta chains listed next were all sequenced from one sample in a study of blood T cell repertoires in COVID-19. Data came from immunoSEQ multiplex PCR; TCRdb stores just in-frame clones and leaves some out. Among 350,000 to 450,000 clones listed, approximately 86% were seen once. What was sequenced was peripheral blood. The receptors were gathered from a woman in her sixties with COVID-19, enrolled during active disease.

The V gene is TRBV5-1, the J gene TRBJ2-5, with 8 positions matching TRBD1. The V gene end was trimmed by 0 bases and the J gene end by 4 bases; junction bases not matched to a gene: 5. The CDR3 is 15 residues long. The germline gives CDR1 SGHRS, CDR2 YFSETQ. CDR3 DNA: TGCGCCAGCAGCTTGGGGAGGACAGGGACAGAGACCCAGTACTTC. Translated: CASSLGRTGTETQYF.

V and J are TRBV7-9 and TRBJ2-5, with 10 bases identical to TRBD2. V gave up 5 bases and J gave up 2 bases; unmatched junction bases: 5. The CDR3 runs to 15 residues. The germline V gene encodes CDR1 SEHNR and CDR2 FQNEAQ (reference sequence). CDR3 sequence (DNA): TGTGCCAGCAGCCCGACACTAGCGGGGCAAGAGACCCAGTACTTC. Encoded protein: CASSPTLAGQETQYF.

This chain links TRBV19 with TRBJ2-7; the D gene is possibly TRBD1 (5 bases). Per the germline V gene, CDR1 is LNHDA and CDR2 is SQIVND (reference sequence). V dropped 5 bases and J dropped 1 base, with 15 bases sitting between them. The CDR3 consists of 15 residues. The CDR3 region is CASSLAQGYSYEQYF. The CDR3 DNA is TGTGCCAGTAGTCTCGCGCAGGGATATTCCTACGAGCAGTACTTC. Looking up the rest from reference TRBV19 and TRBJ2-7 gives the full variable domain: DGGITQSPKYLFRKEGQNVTLSCEQNLNHDAMYWYRQDPGQGLRLIYYSQIVNDFQKGDIAEGYSVSREKKESFPLTVTSAQKNPTAFYLCASSLAQGYSYEQYFGPGTRLTVT.

This clone was found a few times. The chain is built from TRBV7-2 and TRBJ2-1; 9 bases fit TRBD2. CDR1 is SGHTA, CDR2 FQGNSA, per germline. The CDR3 loop spans 16 amino acids. Unmatched junction bases numbered 14, after V lost 4 bases and J lost 10 bases. In nucleotides, the CDR3 is TGTGCCAGCAGCTCCTGGGGGCTAGCGGGGCCACGGGAGCAGTTCTTC. It encodes CASSSWGLAGPREQFF.

This chain links TRBV27 with TRBJ2-3; 8 bases agree with TRBD1. The CDR3 runs 16 residues. Trimming at V came to 4 bases and at J to 0 bases, leaving 6 bases not matched to a gene. Germline CDR1 reads MNHEY; CDR2 reads SMNVEV (reference sequence). Here the CDR3 reads CASSSWTGPSTDTQYF. CDR3 in DNA: TGTGCCAGCAGTTCCTGGACAGGGCCTAGCACAGATACGCAGTATTTT.

V gene TRBV4-3 combines with J gene TRBJ2-1; perhaps TRBD1 as D (6 bases). The CDR3 runs 16 residues. V was clipped by 1 base and J by 8 bases, with 18 bases between them. Germline CDR1 LGHNA, CDR2 YSLEER. This CDR3 is CASSQVYAKGDDEQFF. As DNA, the CDR3 is TGCGCCAGCAGCCAAGTGTACGCGAAGGGGGACGATGAGCAGTTCTTC.

V is TRBV27 and J is TRBJ2-7, with TRBD1 identical over 8 bases. CDR3 length: 15 residues. V shed 5 bases and J 0 bases; nucleotides not matched to a gene: 6. Per the germline V gene, CDR1 is MNHEY and CDR2 is SMNVEV (reference sequence). CDR3 DNA: TGTGCCAGCAGTGTAGCCGGGACAGGCTCCTACGAGCAGTACTTC. It translates to CASSVAGTGSYEQYF.

The chain joins TRBV24-1 to TRBJ2-2; 11 bases line up with TRBD1. J lost 4 bases, V lost 3 bases, and 6 bases had no gene match. Germline values: CDR1 KGHDR, CDR2 SFDVKD. The CDR3 runs 17 residues. The CDR3 protein is CATSDTRTGGVTGELFF. CDR3 coding DNA: TGTGCCACCAGTGATACGCGGACAGGGGGCGTCACCGGGGAGCTGTTTTTT.

This clone has only a few counts. V is TRBV7-3 and J is TRBJ2-1; D is perhaps TRBD2 (6 bases). The V gene lost 6 bases and the J gene lost 5 bases, with 8 bases spanning the gap. The germline CDR1 and CDR2 sequences are SGHTA and FQGTGA. The CDR3 has 12 amino acids. In nucleotides, the CDR3 is TGTGCCAGCAGAGGGAGGAACAATGAGCAGTTCTTC. It yields the protein CASRGRNNEQFF.

CDR3 bases: TGTGCCTGGAGTAACAGCTATGGCTACACCTTC. The encoded protein is CAWSNSYGYTF. This sequence joins TRBV30 and TRBJ1-2; D unclear. From germline, CDR1 is GTSNPN and CDR2 SVGIG (reference sequence). The CDR3 totals 11 residues. Trimming took 2 bases from V and 4 from J, leaving 5 bases between them.

DNA for the CDR3: TGTGCCAGCAGCCAAAACACCCCTGGAGTAGCTGAAGCTTTCTTT. Residues: CASSQNTPGVAEAFF. The rearrangement uses TRBV3-1 (or the pseudogene TRBV3-2) and TRBJ1-1; D is unresolved. The germline gives CDR1 LGHDT, CDR2 YNNKEL (reference sequence). V dropped 2 bases and J dropped 6 bases, with 16 bases sitting between them. The CDR3 covers 15 residues.

The V gene is TRBV19, the J gene TRBJ2-3; possible D gene TRBD2, 6 bases. The CDR3 runs 15 residues. Germline values: CDR1 LNHDA, CDR2 SQIVND (reference sequence). Trimming removed 5 bases from V and 0 bases from J, with 12 bases in between. CDR3 in amino acids: CASSWRDQSTDTQYF. The CDR3 nucleotides read TGTGCCAGTAGTTGGAGGGACCAGAGCACAGATACGCAGTATTTT.

This rearrangement joins TRBV19 to TRBJ2-1; 7 bases fit TRBD1. The germline gives CDR1 LNHDA, CDR2 SQIVND (reference sequence). The trim removed 5 bases at V and 13 bases at J, leaving 8 bases unmatched. The CDR3 spans 12 residues. DNA for the CDR3: TGTGCCAGTAGTGCCCGGGACAGCCACCAGTTCTTC. Protein: CASSARDSHQFF. Full variable domain (outside the CDR3, taken from reference TRBV19 and TRBJ2-1): DGGITQSPKYLFRKEGQNVTLSCEQNLNHDAMYWYRQDPGQGLRLIYYSQIVNDFQKGDIAEGYSVSREKKESFPLTVTSAQKNPTAFYLCASSARDSHQFFGPGTRLTVL.

The chain uses TRBV5-1 and TRBJ2-7; 7 positions agree with TRBD1. Germline CDR1 is SGHRS and CDR2 is YFSETQ. The CDR3 loop spans 14 amino acids. V gave up 4 bases and J gave up 9 bases; unmatched junction bases: 13. This CDR3 is CASSPTGQVSRQYF. DNA for the CDR3: TGCGCCAGCAGCCCTACAGGACAGGTTTCTCGGCAGTACTTC.

The rearrangement uses TRBV7-9 and TRBJ2-3, with no clear D. This CDR3 has 15 residues. The germline V gene has CDR1 SEHNR and CDR2 FQNEAQ (reference sequence). The germline V and J ends were trimmed by 5 bases and 4 bases, with 16 bases remaining between them. CDR3 sequence (DNA): TGTGCCAGCAGCCAATTTACGTCCAGGTCAGATACGCAGTATTTT. Translated: CASSQFTSRSDTQYF.

The chain combines TRBV2 with TRBJ2-7, with 12 bases aligning to TRBD2. Germline CDR1 is SNHLY and CDR2 is FYNNEI. V shed 9 bases, J shed 5 bases, and the junction held 11 bases outside the gene matches. This CDR3 is 15 amino acids long. The DNA for the CDR3 is TGTGCCAGTTTTCTGAGGACTAGCGGGGACAACGAGCAGTACTTC. Its translation: CASFLRTSGDNEQYF.

This clone was counted a few times. This rearrangement joins TRBV27 to TRBJ1-1; possible D gene TRBD1, 5 bases. This CDR3 has 18 amino acids. V lost 0 bases to trimming and J lost 5 bases, with 22 bases between them. Germline values: CDR1 MNHEY, CDR2 SMNVEV (reference sequence). The CDR3 here is CASSLSSPGGRGWTEAFF. CDR3 bases: TGTGCCAGCAGTTTATCATCCCCTGGGGGGAGGGGCTGGACTGAAGCTTTCTTT.

The sample holds one count of this clone. This chain joins TRBV9 and TRBJ1-1, with a weak D call TRBD1 (6 bases). CDR3 size: 15 residues. The V gene lost 0 bases and the J gene lost 0 bases, with 9 bases spanning the gap. From germline, CDR1 is SGDLS and CDR2 YYNGEE. The CDR3 loop reads CASSVGAGVNTEAFF. As DNA, the CDR3 is TGTGCCAGCAGCGTAGGGGCAGGGGTGAACACTGAAGCTTTCTTT.

The CDR3 loop is CASSLLTLQETQYF. CDR3 coding DNA: TGCGCCAGCAGCTTACTGACACTTCAAGAGACCCAGTACTTC. The V call is TRBV5-1, the J call TRBJ2-5; D gene unclear. The V gene's germline CDR1 is SGHRS and CDR2 YFSETQ. The CDR3 consists of 14 residues. V lost 2 bases to trimming and J lost 2 bases, with 10 bases between them.

This clone was seen more than once but under ten times. At one of its ends the junction is not consistent with the germline gene, which may arise from a read error. The chain joins TRBV2 to TRBJ2-7; D is perhaps TRBD1 (6 bases). CDR1 SNHLY and CDR2 FYNNEI come from the germline V gene. This CDR3 is 14 amino acids long. The CDR3 DNA follows: TGTGCCAGCAGTCAACTAATTCTGGACAGCCTATATATCTTC. This encodes CASSQLILDSLYIF.

The CDR3 nucleotides are TGTGCCAGCAGTGAACTGGCTAGCTATCGCCCCACAGATACGCAGTATTTT. It yields the protein CASSELASYRPTDTQYF. The chain is built from TRBV27 and TRBJ2-3; D may be TRBD2 (5 bases). V gave up 5 bases and J gave up 2 bases, with 20 bases separating them. The CDR3 has 17 residues. Germline V gene data show CDR1 as MNHEY and CDR2 as SMNVEV (reference sequence).

The chain recombines TRBV19 with TRBJ2-7, with 8 bases identical to TRBD2. The ends lost 8 bases at V and 3 bases at J; junction bases unmatched: 9. Per the germline V gene, CDR1 is LNHDA and CDR2 is SQIVND (reference sequence). The CDR3 is made up of 14 amino acids. CDR3 sequence: CASGAGTSIYEQYF. CDR3 sequence (DNA): TGTGCCAGTGGGGCCGGGACTAGTATCTACGAGCAGTACTTC.

The DNA for the CDR3 is TGTGCCAGCAGCTTATATCTCTCTGGGGGGGAAGCTTTCTTT. Translating it yields CASSLYLSGGEAFF. This chain links TRBV7-2 with TRBJ1-1, with D perhaps matching TRBD1 (5 bases). With 2 bases removed from V and 8 bases from J, the gap between germline ends came to 15 bases. The CDR3 length is 14 residues. Germline V gene lookup returns CDR1 SGHTA and CDR2 FQGNSA.

This clone was seen once. The gene calls are TRBV6-5 and TRBJ2-2; 9 bases line up with TRBD1. There are 15 residues in the CDR3. The V and J ends lost 5 bases and 6 bases, in that order; junction bases with no gene match: 7. Germline CDR1 is MNHEY and CDR2 is SVGAGI. The CDR3 reads CASSNRGLTSGELFF. CDR3 sequence (DNA): TGTGCCAGCAGTAACAGGGGGCTGACGTCCGGGGAGCTGTTTTTT.

The chain links TRBV9 to TRBJ2-2; tentatively, D is TRBD2 (5 bases). Between the trimmed V and J ends, which lost 0 bases and 1 base, there was a span of 7 bases. The CDR3 is made up of 15 amino acids. From germline, CDR1 is SGDLS and CDR2 YYNGEE. The CDR3 here is CASSVVAGNTGELFF. DNA of the CDR3: TGTGCCAGCAGCGTAGTTGCGGGGAACACCGGGGAGCTGTTTTTT.

The V call is TRBV12-5, the J call TRBJ2-3, with D unclear. The germline V and J ends were trimmed by 0 bases and 4 bases, with 14 bases remaining between them. The CDR3 is made up of 16 amino acids. Germline lookup yields CDR1 LGHNT and CDR2 FRNRAP. DNA of the CDR3: TGTGCTAGTGGTTTGGTACTAAGGCGAGGAGCAGATACGCAGTATTTT. Translation gives CASGLVLRRGADTQYF.

The chain carries TRBV6-2 or TRBV6-3 and TRBJ2-3, with 7 nucleotides matching TRBD1. The CDR3 runs to 17 residues. Germline loops: CDR1 MNHEY, CDR2 SVGEGT. The V and J ends lost 2 bases and 5 bases, in that order; junction bases with no gene match: 13. CDR3 loop: CASSYHRSRAGGDTQYF. The CDR3 DNA reads as TGTGCCAGCAGTTACCACCGATCTCGAGCAGGGGGAGATACGCAGTATTTT.

In its sample, this clone was seen a few times. The DNA for the CDR3 is TGTGCCAGCAGCTTAGTAGCGGGGCAAACCTACGAGCAGTACTTC. Translation: CASSLVAGQTYEQYF. The genes are TRBV7-2 and TRBJ2-7; TRBD2 matches 8 bases. Trimming at V came to 1 base and at J to 2 bases, leaving 4 bases not matched to a gene. CDR1 is SGHTA and CDR2 is FQGNSA in the germline V gene. The CDR3 runs to 15 residues.